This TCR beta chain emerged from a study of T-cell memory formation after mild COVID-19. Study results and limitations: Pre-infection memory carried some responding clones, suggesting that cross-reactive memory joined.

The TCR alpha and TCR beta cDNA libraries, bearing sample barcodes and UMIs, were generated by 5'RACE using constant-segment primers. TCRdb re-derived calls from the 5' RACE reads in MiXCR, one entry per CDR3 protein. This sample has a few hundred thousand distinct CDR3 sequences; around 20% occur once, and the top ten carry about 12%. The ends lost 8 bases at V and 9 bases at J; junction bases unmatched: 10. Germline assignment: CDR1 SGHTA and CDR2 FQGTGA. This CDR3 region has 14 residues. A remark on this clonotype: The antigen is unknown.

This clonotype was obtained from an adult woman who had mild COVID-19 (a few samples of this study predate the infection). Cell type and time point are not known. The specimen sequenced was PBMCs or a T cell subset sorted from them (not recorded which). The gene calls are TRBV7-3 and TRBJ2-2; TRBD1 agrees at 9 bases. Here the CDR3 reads CASAVGTGGRELFF. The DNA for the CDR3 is TGTGCCAGCGCTGTGGGAACAGGGGGCCGGGAGCTGTTTTTT. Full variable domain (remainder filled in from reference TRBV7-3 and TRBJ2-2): GAGVSQTPSNKVTEKGKYVELRCDPISGHTALYWYRQSLGQGPEFLIYFQGTGAADDSGLPNDRFFAVRPEGSVSTLKIQRTERGDSAVYLCASAVGTGGRELFFGEGSRLTVL.